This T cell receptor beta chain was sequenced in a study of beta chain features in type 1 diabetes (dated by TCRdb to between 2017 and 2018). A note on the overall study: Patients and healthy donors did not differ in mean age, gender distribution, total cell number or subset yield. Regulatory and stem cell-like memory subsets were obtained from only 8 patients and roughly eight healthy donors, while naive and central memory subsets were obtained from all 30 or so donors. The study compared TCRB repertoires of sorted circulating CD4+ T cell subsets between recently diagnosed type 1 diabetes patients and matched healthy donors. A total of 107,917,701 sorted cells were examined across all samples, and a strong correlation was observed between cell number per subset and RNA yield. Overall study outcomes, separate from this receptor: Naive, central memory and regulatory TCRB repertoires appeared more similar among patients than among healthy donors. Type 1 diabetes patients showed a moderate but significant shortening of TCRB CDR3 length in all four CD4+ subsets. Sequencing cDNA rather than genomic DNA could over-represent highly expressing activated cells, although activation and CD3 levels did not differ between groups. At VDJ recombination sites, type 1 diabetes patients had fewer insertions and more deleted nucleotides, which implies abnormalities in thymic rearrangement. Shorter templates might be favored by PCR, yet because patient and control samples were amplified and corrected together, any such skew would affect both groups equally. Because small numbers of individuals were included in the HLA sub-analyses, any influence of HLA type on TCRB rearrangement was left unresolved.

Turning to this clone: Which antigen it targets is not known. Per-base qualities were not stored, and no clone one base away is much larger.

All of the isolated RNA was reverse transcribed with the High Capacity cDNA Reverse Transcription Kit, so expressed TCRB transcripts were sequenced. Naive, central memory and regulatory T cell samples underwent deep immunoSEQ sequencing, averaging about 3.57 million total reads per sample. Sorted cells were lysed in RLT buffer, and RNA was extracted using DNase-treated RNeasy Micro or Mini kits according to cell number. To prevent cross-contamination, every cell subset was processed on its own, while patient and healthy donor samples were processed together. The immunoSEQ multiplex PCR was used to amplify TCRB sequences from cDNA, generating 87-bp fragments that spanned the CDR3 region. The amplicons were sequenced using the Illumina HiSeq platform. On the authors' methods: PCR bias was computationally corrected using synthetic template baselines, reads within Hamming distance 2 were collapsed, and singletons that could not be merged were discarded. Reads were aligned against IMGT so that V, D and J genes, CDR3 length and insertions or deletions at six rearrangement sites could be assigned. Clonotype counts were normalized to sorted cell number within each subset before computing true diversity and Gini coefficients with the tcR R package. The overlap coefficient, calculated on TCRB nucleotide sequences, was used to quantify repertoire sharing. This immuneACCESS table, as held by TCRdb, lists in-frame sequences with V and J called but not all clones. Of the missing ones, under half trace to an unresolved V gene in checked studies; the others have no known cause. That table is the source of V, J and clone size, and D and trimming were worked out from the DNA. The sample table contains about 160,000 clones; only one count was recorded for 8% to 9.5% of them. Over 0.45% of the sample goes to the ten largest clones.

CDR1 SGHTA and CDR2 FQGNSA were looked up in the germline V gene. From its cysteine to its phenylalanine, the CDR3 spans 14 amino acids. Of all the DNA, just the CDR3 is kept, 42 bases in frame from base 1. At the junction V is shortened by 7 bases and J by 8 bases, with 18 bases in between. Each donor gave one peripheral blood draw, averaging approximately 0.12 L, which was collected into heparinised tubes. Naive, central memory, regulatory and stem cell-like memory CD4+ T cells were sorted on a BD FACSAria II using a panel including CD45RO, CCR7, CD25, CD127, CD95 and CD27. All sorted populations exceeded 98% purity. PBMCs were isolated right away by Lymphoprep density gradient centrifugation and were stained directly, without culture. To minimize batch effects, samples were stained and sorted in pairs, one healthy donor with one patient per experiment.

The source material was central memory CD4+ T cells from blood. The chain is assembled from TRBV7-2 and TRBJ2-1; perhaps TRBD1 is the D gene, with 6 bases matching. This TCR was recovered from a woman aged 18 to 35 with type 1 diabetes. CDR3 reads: CASTQSQGGYEQFF. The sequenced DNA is TGTGCCAGCACCCAATCGCAAGGGGGTTATGAGCAGTTCTTC. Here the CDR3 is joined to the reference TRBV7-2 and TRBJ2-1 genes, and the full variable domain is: GAGVSQSPSNKVTEKGKDVELRCDPISGHTALYWYRQSLGQGLEFLIYFQGNSAPDKSGLPSDRFSAERTGGSVSTLTIQRTQQEDSAVYLCASTQSQGGYEQFFGPGTRLTVL.